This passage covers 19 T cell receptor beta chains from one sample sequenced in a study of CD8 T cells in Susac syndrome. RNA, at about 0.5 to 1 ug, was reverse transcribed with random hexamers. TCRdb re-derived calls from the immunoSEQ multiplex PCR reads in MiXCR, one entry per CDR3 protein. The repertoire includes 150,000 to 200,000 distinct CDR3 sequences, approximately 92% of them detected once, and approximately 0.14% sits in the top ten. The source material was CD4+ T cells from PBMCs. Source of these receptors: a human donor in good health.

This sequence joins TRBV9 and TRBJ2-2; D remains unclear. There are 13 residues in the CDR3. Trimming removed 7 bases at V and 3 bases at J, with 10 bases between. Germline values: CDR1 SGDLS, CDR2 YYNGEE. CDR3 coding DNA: TGTGCCAGCGGAACGTCGGACACCGGGGAGCTGTTTTTT. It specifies CASGTSDTGELFF. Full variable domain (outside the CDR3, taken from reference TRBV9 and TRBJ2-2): DSGVTQTPKHLITATGQRVTLRCSPRSGDLSVYWYQQSLDQGLQFLIQYYNGEERAKGNILERFSAQQFPDLHSELNLSSLELGDSALYFCASGTSDTGELFFGEGSRLTVL.

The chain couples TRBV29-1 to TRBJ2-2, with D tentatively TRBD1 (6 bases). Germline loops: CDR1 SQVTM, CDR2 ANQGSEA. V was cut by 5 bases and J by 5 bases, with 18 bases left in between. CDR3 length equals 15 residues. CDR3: CSVLTQGVRTGELFF. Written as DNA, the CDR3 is TGCAGCGTTCTGACACAGGGAGTAAGGACCGGGGAGCTGTTTTTT.

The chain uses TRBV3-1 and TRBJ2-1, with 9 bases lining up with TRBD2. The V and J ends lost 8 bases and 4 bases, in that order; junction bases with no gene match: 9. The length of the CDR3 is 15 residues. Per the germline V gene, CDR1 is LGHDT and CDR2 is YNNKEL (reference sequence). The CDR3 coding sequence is TGTGCCAGCGGCGGGGGGGTCGACGGGTACAATGAGCAGTTCTTC. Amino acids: CASGGGVDGYNEQFF.

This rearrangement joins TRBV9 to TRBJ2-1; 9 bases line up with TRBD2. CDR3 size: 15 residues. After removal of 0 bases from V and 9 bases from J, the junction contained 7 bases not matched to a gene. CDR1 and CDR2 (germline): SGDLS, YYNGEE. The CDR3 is CASSVGLAGLGEQFF. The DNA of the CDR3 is TGTGCCAGCAGCGTAGGCCTAGCGGGGCTTGGTGAGCAGTTCTTC.

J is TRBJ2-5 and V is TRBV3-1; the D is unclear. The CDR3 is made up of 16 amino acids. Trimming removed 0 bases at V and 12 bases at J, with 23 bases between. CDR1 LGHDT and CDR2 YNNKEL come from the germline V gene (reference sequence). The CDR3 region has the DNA TGTGCCAGCAGCCAAGATGCCCTTTCGTTGGAACCGCCCGAGTACTTC. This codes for CASSQDALSLEPPEYF.

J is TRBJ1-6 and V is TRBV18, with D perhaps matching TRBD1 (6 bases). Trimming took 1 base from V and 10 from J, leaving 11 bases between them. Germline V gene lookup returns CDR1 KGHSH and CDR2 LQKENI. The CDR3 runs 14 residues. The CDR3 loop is CASSPRTGSSPLHF. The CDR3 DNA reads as TGTGCCAGCTCACCACGTACAGGGTCATCACCCCTCCACTTT.

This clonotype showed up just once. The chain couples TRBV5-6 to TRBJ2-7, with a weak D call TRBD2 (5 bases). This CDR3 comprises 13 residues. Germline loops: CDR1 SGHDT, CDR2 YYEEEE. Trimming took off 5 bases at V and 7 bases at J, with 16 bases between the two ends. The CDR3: CASSPPGREEQYF. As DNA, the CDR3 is TGTGCCAGCAGTCCACCGGGCCGGGAAGAGCAGTACTTC.

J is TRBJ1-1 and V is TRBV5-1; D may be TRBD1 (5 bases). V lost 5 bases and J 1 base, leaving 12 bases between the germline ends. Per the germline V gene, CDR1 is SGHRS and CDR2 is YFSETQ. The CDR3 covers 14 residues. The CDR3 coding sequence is TGCGCCAGCAGTCGGGACGGGGCGAACACTGAAGCTTTCTTT. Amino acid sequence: CASSRDGANTEAFF.

The CDR3, as DNA: TGTGCCAGCAGCTACAGGGTAGAGACCCAGTACTTC. Protein product: CASSYRVETQYF. This rearrangement joins TRBV2 to TRBJ2-5, with D possibly TRBD1 on 6 matching bases. This CDR3 spans 12 amino acids. V was clipped by 6 bases and J by 4 bases, with 9 bases between them. Germline V gene data show CDR1 as SNHLY and CDR2 as FYNNEI.

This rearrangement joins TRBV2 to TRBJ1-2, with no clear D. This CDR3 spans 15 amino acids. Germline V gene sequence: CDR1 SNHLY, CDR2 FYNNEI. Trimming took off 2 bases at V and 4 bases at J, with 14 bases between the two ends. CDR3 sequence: CASSETAGSGYGYTF. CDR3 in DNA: TGTGCCAGCAGTGAAACCGCTGGGTCGGGCTATGGCTACACCTTC. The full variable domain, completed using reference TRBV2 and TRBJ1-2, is EPEVTQTPSHQVTQMGQEVILRCVPISNHLYFYWYRQILGQKVEFLVSFYNNEISEKSEIFDDQFSVERPDGSNFTLKIRSTKLEDSAMYFCASSETAGSGYGYTFGSGTRLTVV.

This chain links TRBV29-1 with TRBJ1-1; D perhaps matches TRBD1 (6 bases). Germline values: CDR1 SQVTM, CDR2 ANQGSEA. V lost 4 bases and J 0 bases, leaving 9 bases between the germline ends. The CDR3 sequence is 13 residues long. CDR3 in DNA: TGCAGCGTTGCGGGGACACTGAACACTGAAGCTTTCTTT. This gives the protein CSVAGTLNTEAFF.

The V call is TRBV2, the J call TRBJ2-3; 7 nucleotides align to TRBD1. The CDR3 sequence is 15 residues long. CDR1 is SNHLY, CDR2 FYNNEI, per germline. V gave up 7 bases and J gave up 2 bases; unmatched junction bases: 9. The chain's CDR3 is CASNRGLLVTDTQYF. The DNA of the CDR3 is TGTGCCAGCAATAGGGGGCTACTGGTCACAGATACGCAGTATTTT.

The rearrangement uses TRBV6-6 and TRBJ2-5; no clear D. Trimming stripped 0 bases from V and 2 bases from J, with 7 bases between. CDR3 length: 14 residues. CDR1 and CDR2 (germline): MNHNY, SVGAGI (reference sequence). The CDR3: CASSYSRGQETQYF. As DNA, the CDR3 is TGTGCCAGCAGTTACTCGCGTGGGCAAGAGACCCAGTACTTC.

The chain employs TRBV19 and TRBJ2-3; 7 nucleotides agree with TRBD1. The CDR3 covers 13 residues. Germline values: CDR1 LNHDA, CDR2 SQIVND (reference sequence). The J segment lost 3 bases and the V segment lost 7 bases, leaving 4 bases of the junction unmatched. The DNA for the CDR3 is TGTGCCAGTAAGGACAGGAGTACAGATACGCAGTATTTT. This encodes CASKDRSTDTQYF.

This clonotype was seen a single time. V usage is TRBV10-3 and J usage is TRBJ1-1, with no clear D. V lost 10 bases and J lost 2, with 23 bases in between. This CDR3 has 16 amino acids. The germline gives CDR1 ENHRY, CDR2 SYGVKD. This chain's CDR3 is CANKVMSPVPNTEAFF. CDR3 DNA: TGTGCCAACAAGGTAATGTCCCCAGTCCCCAACACTGAAGCTTTCTTT.

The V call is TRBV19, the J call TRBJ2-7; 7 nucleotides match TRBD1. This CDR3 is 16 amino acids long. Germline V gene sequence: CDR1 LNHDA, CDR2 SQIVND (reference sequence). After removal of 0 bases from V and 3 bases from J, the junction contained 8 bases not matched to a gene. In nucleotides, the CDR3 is TGTGCCAGTAGTATAGATATCGCACAGGGGAACTACGAGCAGTACTTC. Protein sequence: CASSIDIAQGNYEQYF. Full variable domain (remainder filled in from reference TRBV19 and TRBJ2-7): DGGITQSPKYLFRKEGQNVTLSCEQNLNHDAMYWYRQDPGQGLRLIYYSQIVNDFQKGDIAEGYSVSREKKESFPLTVTSAQKNPTAFYLCASSIDIAQGNYEQYFGPGTRLTVT.

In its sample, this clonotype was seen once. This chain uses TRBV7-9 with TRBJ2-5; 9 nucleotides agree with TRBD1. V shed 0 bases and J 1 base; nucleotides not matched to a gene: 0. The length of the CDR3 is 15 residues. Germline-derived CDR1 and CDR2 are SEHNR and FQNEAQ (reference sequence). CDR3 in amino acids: CASSLAGQGQETQYF. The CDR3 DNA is TGTGCCAGCAGCTTAGCGGGACAGGGCCAAGAGACCCAGTACTTC.

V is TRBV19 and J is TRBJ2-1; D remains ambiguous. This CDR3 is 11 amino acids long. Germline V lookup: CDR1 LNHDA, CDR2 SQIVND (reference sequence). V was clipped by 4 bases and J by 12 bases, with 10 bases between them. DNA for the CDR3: TGTGCCAGTAGTACGTCACTCGGGCAGTTCTTC. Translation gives CASSTSLGQFF.

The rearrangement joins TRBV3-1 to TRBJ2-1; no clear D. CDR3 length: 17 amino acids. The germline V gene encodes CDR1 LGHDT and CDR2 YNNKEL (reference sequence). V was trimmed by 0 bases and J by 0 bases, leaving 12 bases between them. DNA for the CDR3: TGTGCCAGCAGCCAAGATTCGGACCCGGCCTCCTACAATGAGCAGTTCTTC. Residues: CASSQDSDPASYNEQFF.